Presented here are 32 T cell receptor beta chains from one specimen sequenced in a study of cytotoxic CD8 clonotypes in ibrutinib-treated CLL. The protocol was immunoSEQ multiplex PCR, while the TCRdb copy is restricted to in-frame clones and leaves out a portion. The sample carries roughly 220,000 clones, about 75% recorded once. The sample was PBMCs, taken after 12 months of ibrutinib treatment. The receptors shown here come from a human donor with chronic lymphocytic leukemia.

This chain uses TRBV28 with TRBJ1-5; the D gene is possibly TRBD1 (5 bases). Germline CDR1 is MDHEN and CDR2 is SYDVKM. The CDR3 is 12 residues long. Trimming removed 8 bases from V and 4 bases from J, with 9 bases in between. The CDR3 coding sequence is TGTGCCAGCGCAGAGGGGAATCAGCCCCAGCATTTT. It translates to CASAEGNQPQHF.

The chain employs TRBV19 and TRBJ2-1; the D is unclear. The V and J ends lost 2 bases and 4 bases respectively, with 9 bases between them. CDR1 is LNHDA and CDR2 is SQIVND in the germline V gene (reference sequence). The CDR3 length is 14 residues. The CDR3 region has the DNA TGTGCCAGTAGTATACGCCCTTTATACAATGAGCAGTTCTTC. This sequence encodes CASSIRPLYNEQFF.

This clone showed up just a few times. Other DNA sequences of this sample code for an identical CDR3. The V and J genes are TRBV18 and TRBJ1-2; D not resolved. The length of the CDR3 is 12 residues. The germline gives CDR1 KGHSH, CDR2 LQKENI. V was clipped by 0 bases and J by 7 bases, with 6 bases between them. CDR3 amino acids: CASSPPAGGYTF. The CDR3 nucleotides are TGTGCCAGCTCACCACCGGCCGGTGGCTACACCTTC.

CDR3: CASSLAGAGETQYF. CDR3 coding DNA: TGTGCCAGCAGCTTAGCGGGGGCGGGGGAGACCCAGTACTTC. V and J are TRBV7-6 and TRBJ2-5; perhaps D is TRBD1 or TRBD2 (6 bases each). Deletions cut 0 bases from V and 5 bases from J, with 10 bases between. The CDR3 length is 14 residues. Germline CDR1 is SGHVS and CDR2 is FNYEAQ.

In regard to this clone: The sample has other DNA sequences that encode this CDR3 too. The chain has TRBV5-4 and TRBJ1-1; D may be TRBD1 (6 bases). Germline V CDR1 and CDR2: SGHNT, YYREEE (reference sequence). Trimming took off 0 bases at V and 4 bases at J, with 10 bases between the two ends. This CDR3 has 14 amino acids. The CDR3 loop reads CASSLGQGSTEAFF. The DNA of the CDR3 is TGTGCCAGCAGCTTGGGGCAGGGGAGCACTGAAGCTTTCTTT.

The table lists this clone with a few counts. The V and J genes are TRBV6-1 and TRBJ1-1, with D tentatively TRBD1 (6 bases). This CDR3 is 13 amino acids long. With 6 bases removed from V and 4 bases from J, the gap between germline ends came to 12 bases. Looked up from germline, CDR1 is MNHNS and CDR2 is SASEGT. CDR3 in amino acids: CASRRGAPTEAFF. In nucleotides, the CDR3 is TGTGCCAGCAGGAGGGGGGCGCCCACTGAAGCTTTCTTT.

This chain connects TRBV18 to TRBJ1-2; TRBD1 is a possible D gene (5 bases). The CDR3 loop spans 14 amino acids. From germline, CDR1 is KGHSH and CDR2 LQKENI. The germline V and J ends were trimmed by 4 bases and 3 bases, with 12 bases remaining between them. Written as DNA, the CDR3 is TGTGCCAGCTCACTTCGGGACGGACACTATGGCTACACCTTC. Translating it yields CASSLRDGHYGYTF.

In DNA form, the CDR3 reads TGTGCCAGCAGTGAAGCGCTCGCTTCGACTGATAACTATGGCTACACCTTC. Encoded protein: CASSEALASTDNYGYTF. The V gene is TRBV2, the J gene TRBJ1-2; no firm D call. CDR3 size: 17 residues. Trimming pared 0 bases from V and 1 base from J, leaving 15 bases between. CDR1 and CDR2 (germline): SNHLY, FYNNEI. Based on the CDR3 plus reference TRBV2 and TRBJ1-2, the full variable domain is EPEVTQTPSHQVTQMGQEVILRCVPISNHLYFYWYRQILGQKVEFLVSFYNNEISEKSEIFDDQFSVERPDGSNFTLKIRSTKLEDSAMYFCASSEALASTDNYGYTFGSGTRLTVV.

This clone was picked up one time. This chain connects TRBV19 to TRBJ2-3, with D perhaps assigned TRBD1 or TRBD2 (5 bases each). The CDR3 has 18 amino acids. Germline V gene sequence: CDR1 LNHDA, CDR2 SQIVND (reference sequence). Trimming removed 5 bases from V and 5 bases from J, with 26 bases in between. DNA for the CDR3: TGTGCCAGTAGTCCTTCTGGGGACCCATCCCCTCAGTTAGATACGCAGTATTTT. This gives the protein CASSPSGDPSPQLDTQYF. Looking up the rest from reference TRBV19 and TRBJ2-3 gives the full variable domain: DGGITQSPKYLFRKEGQNVTLSCEQNLNHDAMYWYRQDPGQGLRLIYYSQIVNDFQKGDIAEGYSVSREKKESFPLTVTSAQKNPTAFYLCASSPSGDPSPQLDTQYFGPGTRLTVL.

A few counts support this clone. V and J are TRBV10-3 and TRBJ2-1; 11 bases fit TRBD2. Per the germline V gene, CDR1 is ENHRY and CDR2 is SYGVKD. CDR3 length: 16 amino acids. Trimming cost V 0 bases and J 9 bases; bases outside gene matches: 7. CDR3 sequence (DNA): TGTGCCATCAGTGAGTCAAGACTAGCGGGAACGCCTGAGCAGTTCTTC. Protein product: CAISESRLAGTPEQFF.

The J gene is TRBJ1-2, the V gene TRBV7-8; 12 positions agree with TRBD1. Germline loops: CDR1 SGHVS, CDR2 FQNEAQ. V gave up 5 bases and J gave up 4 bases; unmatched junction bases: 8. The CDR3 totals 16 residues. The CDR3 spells CASSAAGTGGIYGYTF. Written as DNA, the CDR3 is TGTGCCAGCAGCGCAGCCGGGACAGGGGGCATCTATGGCTACACCTTC. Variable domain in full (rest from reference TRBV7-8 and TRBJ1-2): GAGVSQSPRYKVAKRGQDVALRCDPISGHVSLFWYQQALGQGPEFLTYFQNEAQLDKSGLPSDRFFAERPEGSVSTLKIQRTQQEDSAVYLCASSAAGTGGIYGYTFGSGTRLTVV.

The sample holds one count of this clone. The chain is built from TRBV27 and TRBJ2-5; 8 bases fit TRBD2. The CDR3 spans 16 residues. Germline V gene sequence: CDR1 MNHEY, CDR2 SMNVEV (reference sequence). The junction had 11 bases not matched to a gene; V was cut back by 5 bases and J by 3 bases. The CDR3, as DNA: TGTGCCAGCAGTCTAGTAGCGGGGCCCCCCGAAGAGACCCAGTACTTC. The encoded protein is CASSLVAGPPEETQYF.

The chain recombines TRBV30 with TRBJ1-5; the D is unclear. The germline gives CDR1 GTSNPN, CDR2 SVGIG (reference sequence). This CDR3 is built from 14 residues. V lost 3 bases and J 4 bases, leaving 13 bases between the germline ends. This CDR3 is CAWRMGNGNQPQHF. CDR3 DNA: TGTGCCTGGAGAATGGGAAATGGGAATCAGCCCCAGCATTTT.

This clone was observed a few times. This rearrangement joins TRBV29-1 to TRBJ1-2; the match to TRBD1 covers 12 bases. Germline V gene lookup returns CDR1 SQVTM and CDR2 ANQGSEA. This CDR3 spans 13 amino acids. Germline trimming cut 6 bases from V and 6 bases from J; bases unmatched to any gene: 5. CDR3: CSVGTGGWDGYTF. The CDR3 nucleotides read TGCAGCGTGGGGACAGGGGGCTGGGATGGCTACACCTTC.

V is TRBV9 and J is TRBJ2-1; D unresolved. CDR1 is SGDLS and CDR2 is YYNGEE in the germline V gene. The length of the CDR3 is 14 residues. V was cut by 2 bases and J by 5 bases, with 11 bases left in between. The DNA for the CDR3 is TGTGCCAGCAGCGTCCCCGGACGGGACAATGAGCAGTTCTTC. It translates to CASSVPGRDNEQFF.

The CDR3 DNA reads TGTGCCAGCAGCATTGACAGGGATCAGATCTCCTATAATTCACCCCTCCACTTT. This encodes CASSIDRDQISYNSPLHF. V is TRBV5-5 and J is TRBJ1-6; 7 nucleotides line up with TRBD1. Germline V gene sequence: CDR1 SGHKS, CDR2 YYEKEE (reference sequence). CDR3 length equals 18 residues. J lost 0 bases, V lost 4 bases, and 10 bases had no gene match.

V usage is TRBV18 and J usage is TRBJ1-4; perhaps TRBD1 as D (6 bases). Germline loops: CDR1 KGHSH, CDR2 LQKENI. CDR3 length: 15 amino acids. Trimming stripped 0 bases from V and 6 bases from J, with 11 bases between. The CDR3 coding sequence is TGTGCCAGCTCACCACCGGGGACACGAGATGAAAAACTGTTTTTT. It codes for CASSPPGTRDEKLFF.

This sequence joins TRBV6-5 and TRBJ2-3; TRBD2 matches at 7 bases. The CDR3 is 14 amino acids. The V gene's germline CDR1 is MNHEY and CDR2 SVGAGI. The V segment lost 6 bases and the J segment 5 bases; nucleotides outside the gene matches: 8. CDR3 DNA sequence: TGTGCCAGCAGAGCCTCGGGGGGAGAAGATACGCAGTATTTT. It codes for CASRASGGEDTQYF.

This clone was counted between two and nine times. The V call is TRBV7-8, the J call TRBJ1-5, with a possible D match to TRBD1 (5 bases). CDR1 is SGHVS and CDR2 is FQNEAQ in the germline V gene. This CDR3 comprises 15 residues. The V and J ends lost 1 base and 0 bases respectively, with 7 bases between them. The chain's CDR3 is CASSLGGGSNQPQHF. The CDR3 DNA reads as TGTGCCAGCAGCTTAGGCGGGGGTAGCAATCAGCCCCAGCATTTT.

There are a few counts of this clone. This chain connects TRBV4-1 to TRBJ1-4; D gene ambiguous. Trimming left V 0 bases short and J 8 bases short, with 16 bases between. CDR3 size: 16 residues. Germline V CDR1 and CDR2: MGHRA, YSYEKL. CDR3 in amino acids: CASSQDLPGNREKLFF. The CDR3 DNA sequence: TGCGCCAGCAGCCAAGATCTCCCCGGGAATCGGGAAAAACTGTTTTTT.

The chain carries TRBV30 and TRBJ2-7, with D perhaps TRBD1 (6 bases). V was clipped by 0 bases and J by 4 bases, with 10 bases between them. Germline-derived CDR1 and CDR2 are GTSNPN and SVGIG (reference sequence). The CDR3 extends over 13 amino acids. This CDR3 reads CAWSVGHTYEQYF. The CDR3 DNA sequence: TGTGCCTGGAGTGTGGGACATACATACGAGCAGTACTTC.

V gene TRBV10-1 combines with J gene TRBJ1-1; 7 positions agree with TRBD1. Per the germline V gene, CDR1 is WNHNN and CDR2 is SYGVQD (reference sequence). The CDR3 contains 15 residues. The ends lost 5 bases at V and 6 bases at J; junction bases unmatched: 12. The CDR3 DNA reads TGCGCCAGCAGTCCGGCTAGAGGGGGCTTTGCTGAAGCTTTCTTT. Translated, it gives CASSPARGGFAEAFF.

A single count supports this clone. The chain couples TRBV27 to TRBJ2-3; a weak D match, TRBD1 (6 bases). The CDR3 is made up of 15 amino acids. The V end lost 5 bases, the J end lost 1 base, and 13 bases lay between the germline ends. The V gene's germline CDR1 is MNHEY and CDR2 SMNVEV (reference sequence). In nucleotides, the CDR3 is TGTGCCAGCAGTATCGGGACACTCCGCACAGATACGCAGTATTTT. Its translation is CASSIGTLRTDTQYF.

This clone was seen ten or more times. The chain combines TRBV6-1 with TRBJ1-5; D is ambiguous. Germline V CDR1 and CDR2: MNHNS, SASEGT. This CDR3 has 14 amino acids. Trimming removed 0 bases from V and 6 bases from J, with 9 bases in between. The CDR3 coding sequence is TGTGCCAGCAGTGAAGCAGGAACTAGTCAGCCCCAGCATTTT. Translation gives CASSEAGTSQPQHF.

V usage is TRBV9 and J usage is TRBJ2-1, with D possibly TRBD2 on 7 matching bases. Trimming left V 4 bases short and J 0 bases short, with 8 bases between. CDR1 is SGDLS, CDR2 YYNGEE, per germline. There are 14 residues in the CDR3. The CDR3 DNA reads TGTGCCAGCAGCAGGGGGGGCTCCTACAATGAGCAGTTCTTC. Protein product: CASSRGGSYNEQFF.

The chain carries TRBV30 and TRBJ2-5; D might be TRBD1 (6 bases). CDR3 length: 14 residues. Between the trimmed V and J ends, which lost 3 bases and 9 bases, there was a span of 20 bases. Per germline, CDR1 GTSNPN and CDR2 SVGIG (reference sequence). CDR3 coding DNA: TGTGCCTGGAGAGAATCCACAGGGTCCTCGGCCCAGTACTTC. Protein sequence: CAWRESTGSSAQYF.

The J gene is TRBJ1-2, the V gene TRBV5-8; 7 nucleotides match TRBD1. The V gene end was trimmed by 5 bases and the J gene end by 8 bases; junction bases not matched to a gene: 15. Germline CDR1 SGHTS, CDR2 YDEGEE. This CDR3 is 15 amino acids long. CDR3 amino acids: CASSYVQGTPGGYTF. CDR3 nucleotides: TGTGCCAGCAGTTATGTACAGGGGACCCCGGGAGGCTACACCTTC.

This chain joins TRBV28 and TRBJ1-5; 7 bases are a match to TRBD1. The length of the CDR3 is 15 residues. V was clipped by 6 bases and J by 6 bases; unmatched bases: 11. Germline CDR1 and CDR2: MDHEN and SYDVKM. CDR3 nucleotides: TGTGCCAGCAGCCCTACAGGGGAAGGTCGTCAGCCCCAGCATTTT. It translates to CASSPTGEGRQPQHF.

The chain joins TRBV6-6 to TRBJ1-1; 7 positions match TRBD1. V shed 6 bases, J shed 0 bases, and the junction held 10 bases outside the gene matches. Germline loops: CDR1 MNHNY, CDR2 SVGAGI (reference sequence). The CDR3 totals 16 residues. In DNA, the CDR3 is TGTGCCAGCAGCGGCCGGGGACAGAGCATGAACACTGAAGCTTTCTTT. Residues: CASSGRGQSMNTEAFF.

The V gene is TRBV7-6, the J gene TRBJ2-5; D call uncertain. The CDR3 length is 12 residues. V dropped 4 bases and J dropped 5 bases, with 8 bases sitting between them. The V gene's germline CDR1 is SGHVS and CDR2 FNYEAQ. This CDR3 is CASSSARETQYF. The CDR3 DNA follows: TGTGCCAGCAGCTCTGCCAGGGAGACCCAGTACTTC. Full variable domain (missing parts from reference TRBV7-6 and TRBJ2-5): GAGVSQSPRYKVTKRGQDVALRCDPISGHVSLYWYRQALGQGPEFLTYFNYEAQQDKSGLPNDRFSAERPEGSISTLTIQRTEQRDSAMYRCASSSARETQYFGPGTRLLVL.

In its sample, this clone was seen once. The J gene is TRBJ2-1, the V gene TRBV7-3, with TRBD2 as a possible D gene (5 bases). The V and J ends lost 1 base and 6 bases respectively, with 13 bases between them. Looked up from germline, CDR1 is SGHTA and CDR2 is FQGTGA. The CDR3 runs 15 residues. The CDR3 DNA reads TGTGCCAGCAGCTTAAAGGCTAGCCGGCCCAATGAGCAGTTCTTC. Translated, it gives CASSLKASRPNEQFF.

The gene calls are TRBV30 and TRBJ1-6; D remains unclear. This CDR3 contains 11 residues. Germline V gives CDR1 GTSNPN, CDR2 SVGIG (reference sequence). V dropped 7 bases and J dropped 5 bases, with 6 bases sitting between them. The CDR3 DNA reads TGTGCCTACATAGATAATTCACCCCTCCACTTT. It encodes CAYIDNSPLHF.